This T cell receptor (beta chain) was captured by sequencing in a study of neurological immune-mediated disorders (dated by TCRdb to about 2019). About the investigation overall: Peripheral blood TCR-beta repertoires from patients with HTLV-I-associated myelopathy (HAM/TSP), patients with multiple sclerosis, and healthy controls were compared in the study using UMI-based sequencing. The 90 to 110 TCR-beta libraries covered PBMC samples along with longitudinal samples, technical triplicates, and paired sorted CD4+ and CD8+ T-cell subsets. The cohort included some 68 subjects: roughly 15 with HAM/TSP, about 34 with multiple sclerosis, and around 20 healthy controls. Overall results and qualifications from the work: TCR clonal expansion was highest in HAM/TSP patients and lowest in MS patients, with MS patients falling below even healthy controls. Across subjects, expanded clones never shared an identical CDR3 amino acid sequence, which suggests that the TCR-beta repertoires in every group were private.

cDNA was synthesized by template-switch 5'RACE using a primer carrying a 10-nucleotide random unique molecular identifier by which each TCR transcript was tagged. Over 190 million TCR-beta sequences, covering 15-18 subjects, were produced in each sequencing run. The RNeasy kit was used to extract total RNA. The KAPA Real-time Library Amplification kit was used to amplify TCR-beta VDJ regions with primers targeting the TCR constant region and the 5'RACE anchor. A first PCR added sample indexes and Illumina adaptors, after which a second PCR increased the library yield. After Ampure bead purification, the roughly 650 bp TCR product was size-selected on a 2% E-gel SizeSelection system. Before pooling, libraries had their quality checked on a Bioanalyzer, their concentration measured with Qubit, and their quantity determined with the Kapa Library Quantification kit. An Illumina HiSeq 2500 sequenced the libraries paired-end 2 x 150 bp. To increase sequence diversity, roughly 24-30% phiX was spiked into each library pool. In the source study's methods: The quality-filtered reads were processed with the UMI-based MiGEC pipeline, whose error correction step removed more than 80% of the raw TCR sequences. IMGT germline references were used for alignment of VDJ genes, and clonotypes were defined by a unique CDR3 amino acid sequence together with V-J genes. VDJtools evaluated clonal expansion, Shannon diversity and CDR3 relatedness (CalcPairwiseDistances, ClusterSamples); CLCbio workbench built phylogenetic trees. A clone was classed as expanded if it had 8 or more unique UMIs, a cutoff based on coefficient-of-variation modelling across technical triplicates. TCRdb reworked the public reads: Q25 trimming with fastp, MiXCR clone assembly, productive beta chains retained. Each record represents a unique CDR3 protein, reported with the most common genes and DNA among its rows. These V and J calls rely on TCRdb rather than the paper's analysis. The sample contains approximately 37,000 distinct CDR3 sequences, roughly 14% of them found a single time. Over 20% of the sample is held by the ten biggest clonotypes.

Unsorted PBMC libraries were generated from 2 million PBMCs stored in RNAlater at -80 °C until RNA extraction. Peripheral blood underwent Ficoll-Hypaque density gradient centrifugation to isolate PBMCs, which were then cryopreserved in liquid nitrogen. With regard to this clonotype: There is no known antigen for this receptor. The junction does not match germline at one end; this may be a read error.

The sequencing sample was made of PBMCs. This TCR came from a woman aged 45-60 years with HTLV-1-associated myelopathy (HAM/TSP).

In nucleotide form, the sequence is TGTGCAAGCAGCTTATTGGGGGGGGCCGGGGAGCTGTTTTTT. This encodes CASSLLGGAGELFF. Recombination linked TRBV7-2 to TRBJ2-2, with 7 bases matching TRBD2. Including the terminal cysteine and phenylalanine, the CDR3 comprises 14 residues. Only the CDR3 portion is preserved as DNA: 42 bases, with reading frame beginning at the first base. The germline V gene gives CDR1 as SGHTA and CDR2 as FQGNSA.